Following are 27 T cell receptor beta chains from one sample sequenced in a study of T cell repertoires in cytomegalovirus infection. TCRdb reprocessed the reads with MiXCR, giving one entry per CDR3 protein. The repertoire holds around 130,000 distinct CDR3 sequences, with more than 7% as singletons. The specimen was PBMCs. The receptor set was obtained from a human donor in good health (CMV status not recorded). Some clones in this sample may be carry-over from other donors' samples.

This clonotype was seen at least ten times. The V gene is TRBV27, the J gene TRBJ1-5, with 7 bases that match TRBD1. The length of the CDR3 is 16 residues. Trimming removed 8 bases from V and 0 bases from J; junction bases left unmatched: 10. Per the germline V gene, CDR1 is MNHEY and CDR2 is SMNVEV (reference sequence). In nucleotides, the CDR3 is TGTGCCAGCTCCCCCGGACAGGTGAATAGCAATCAGCCCCAGCATTTT. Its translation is CASSPGQVNSNQPQHF.

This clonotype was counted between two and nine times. In DNA form, the CDR3 reads TGTGCCATCAGTGAAGGGGGAGGCACCGACACTGAAGCTTTCTTT. This codes for CAISEGGGTDTEAFF. The chain carries TRBV10-3 and TRBJ1-1; a weak D match, TRBD1 (6 bases). There are 15 residues in the CDR3. Germline CDR1 ENHRY, CDR2 SYGVKD. Deletions cut 3 bases from V and 3 bases from J, with 14 bases between.

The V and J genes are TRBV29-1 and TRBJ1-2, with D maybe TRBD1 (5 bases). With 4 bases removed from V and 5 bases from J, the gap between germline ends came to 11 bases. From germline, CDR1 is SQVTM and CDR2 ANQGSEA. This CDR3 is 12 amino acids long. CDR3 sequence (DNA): TGCAGCGTTGGGGACGTTGTTTATGGCTACACCTTC. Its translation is CSVGDVVYGYTF.

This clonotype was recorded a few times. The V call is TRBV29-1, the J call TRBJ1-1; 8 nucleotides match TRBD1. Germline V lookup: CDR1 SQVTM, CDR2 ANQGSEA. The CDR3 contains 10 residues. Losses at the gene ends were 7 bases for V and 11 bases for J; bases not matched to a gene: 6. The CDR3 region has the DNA TGCAGCGCCGGACAGGGTGGCGCTTTCTTT. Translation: CSAGQGGAFF.

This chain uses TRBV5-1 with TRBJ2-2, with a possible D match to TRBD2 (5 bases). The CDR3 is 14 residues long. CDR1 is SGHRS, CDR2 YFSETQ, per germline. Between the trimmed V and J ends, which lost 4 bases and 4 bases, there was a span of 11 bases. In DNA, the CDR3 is TGCGCCAGCAGCCTTATCGGACTCACCGGGGAGCTGTTTTTT. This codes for CASSLIGLTGELFF.

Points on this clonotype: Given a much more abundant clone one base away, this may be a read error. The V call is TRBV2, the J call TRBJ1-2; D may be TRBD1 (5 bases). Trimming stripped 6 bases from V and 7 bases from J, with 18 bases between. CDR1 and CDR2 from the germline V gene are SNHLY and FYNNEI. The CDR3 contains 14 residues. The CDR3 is CASRPVTAWGGYTF. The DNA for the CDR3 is TGTGCCAGCAGACCCGTGACAGCCTGGGGTGGCTACACCTTC. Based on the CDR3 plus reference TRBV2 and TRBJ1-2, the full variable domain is EPEVTQTPSHQVTQMGQEVILRCVPISNHLYFYWYRQILGQKVEFLVSFYNNEISEKSEIFDDQFSVERPDGSNFTLKIRSTKLEDSAMYFCASRPVTAWGGYTFGSGTRLTVV.

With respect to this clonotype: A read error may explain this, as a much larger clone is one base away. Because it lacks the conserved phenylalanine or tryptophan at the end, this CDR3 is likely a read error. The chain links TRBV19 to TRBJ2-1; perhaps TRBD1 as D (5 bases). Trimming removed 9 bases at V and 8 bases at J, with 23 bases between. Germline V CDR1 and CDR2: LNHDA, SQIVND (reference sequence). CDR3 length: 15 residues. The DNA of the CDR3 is TGTGCCAGCTCCTCACTCCGGCAGGGCTGGCATGAGCAGTTCCTC. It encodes CASSSLRQGWHEQFL.

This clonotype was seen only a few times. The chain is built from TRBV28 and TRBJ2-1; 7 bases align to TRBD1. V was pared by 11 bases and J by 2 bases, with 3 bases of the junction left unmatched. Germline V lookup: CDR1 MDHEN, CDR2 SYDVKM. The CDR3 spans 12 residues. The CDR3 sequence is CAGGQAYNEQFF. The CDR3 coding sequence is TGTGCCGGTGGACAGGCCTACAATGAGCAGTTCTTC.

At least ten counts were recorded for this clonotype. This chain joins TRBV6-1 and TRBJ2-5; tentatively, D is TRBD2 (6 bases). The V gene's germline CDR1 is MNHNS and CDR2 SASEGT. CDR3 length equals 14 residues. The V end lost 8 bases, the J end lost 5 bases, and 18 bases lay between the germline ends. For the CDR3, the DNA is TGTGCCAGCCGCGCCATGGGCGGGGAGGAGACCCAGTACTTC. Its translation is CASRAMGGEETQYF.

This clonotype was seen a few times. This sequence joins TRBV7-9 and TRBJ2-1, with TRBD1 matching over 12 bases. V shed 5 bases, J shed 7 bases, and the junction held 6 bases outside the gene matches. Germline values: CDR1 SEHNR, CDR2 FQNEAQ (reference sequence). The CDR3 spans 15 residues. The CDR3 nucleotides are TGTGCCAGCAGCCCGGGACAGGGGGCTGGAAATGAGCAGTTCTTC. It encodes CASSPGQGAGNEQFF.

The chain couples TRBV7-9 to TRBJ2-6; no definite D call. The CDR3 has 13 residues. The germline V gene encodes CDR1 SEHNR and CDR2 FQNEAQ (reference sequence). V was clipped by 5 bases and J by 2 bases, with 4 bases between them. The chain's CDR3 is CASSQAGANVLTF. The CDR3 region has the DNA TGTGCCAGCAGCCAAGCTGGGGCCAACGTCCTGACTTTC.

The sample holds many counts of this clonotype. The CDR3 DNA reads TGTGCCAGTAGTAGGGGACTTTCGGAGCAGTACTTC. Residues: CASSRGLSEQYF. The J gene is TRBJ2-7, the V gene TRBV19; D perhaps matches TRBD2 (6 bases). The CDR3 has 12 amino acids. The V end was cut by 4 bases, the J end by 7 bases, with 11 bases between. The germline V gene has CDR1 LNHDA and CDR2 SQIVND (reference sequence). The variable domain in full, with the rest retrieved from reference TRBV19 and TRBJ2-7, is DGGITQSPKYLFRKEGQNVTLSCEQNLNHDAMYWYRQDPGQGLRLIYYSQIVNDFQKGDIAEGYSVSREKKESFPLTVTSAQKNPTAFYLCASSRGLSEQYFGPGTRLTVT.

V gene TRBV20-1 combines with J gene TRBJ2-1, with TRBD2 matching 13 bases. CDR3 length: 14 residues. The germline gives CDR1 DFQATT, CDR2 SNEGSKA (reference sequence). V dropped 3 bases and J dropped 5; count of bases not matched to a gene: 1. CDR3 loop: CSARGLAGNNEQFF. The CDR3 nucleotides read TGCAGTGCTAGGGGACTAGCGGGGAACAATGAGCAGTTCTTC.

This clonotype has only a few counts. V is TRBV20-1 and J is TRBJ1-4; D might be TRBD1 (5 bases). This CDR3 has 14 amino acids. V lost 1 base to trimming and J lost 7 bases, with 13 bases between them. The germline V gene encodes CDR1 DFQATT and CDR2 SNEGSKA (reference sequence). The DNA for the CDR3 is TGCAGTGCTAGAGTGGGGGGAGCAAGTGAAAAACTGTTTTTT. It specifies CSARVGGASEKLFF.

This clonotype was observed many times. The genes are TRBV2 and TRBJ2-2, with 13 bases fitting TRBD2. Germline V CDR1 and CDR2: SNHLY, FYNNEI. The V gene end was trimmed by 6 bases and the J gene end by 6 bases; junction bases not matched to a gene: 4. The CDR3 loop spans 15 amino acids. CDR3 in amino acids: CASSTGTSGAGELFF. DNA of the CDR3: TGTGCCAGCAGCACCGGGACTAGCGGGGCCGGGGAGCTGTTTTTT.

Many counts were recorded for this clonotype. The CDR3 region is CASSPTGVNTEAFF. CDR3 in DNA: TGTGCCAGCAGCCCAACGGGGGTGAACACTGAAGCTTTCTTT. The chain carries TRBV7-3 and TRBJ1-1; D may be TRBD1 (5 bases). V lost 5 bases to trimming and J lost 0 bases, with 10 bases between them. Germline lookup yields CDR1 SGHTA and CDR2 FQGTGA. This CDR3 contains 14 residues. The full variable domain, in which reference TRBV7-3 and TRBJ1-1 provide the parts outside the CDR3, is GAGVSQTPSNKVTEKGKYVELRCDPISGHTALYWYRQSLGQGPEFLIYFQGTGAADDSGLPNDRFFAVRPEGSVSTLKIQRTERGDSAVYLCASSPTGVNTEAFFGQGTRLTVV.

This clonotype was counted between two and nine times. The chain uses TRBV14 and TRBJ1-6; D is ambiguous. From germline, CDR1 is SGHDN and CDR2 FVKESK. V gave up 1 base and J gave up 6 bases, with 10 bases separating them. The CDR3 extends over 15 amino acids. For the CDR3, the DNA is TGTGCCAGCAGCCAAGCACGCGGAGTTAATTCACCCCTCCACTTT. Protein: CASSQARGVNSPLHF.

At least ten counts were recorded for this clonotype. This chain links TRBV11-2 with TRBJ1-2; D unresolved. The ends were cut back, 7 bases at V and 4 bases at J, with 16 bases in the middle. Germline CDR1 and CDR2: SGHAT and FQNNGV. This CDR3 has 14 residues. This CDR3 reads CASTPSGVPYGYTF. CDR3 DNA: TGTGCCAGCACCCCGTCGGGTGTCCCCTATGGCTACACCTTC.

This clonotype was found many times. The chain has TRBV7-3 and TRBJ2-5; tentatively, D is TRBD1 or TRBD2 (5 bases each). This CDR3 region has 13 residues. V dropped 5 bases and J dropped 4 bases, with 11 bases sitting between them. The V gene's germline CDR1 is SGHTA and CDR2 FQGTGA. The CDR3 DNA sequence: TGTGCCAGCAGCCGGGACGTGCGAGAGACCCAGTACTTC. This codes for CASSRDVRETQYF.

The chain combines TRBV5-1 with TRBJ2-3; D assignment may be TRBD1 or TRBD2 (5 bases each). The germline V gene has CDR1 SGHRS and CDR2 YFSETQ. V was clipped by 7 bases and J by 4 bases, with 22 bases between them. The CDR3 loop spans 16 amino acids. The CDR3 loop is CASRLGQNGAPDTQYF. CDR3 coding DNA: TGCGCCAGCCGACTCGGTCAGAACGGGGCCCCAGATACGCAGTATTTT.

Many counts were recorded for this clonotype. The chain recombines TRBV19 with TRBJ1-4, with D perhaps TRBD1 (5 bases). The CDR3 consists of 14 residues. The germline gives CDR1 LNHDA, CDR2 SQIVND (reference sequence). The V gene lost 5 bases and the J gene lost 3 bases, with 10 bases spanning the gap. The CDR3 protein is CASSRQGPNEKLFF. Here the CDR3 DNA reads TGTGCCAGTAGTCGCCAGGGTCCTAATGAAAAACTGTTTTTT.

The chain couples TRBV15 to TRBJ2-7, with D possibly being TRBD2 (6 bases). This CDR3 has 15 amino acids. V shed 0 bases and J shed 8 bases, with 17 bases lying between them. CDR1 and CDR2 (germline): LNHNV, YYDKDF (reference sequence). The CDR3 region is CATSRDRGVQYKQYF. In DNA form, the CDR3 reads TGTGCCACCAGCAGAGATCGCGGGGTTCAATACAAGCAGTACTTC.

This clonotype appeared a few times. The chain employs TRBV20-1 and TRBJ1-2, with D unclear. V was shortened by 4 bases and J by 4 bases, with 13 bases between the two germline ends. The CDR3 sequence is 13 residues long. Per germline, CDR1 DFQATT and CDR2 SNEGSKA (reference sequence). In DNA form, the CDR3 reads TGCAGTGCTATAAATCAAAGGACCTATGGCTACACCTTC. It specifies CSAINQRTYGYTF.

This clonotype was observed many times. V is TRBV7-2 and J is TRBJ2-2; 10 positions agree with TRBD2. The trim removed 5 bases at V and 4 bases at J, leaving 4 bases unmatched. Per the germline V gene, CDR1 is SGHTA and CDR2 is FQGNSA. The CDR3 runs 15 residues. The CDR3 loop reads CASSQRLAGTGELFF. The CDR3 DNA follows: TGTGCCAGCAGCCAACGACTAGCGGGCACCGGGGAGCTGTTTTTT.

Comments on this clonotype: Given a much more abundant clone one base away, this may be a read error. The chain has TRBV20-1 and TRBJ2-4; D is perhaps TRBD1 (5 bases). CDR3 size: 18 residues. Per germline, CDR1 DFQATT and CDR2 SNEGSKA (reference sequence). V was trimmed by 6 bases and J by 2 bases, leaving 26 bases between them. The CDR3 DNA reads TGCAGTGCAAGACCCACCCAGGGCCAAGGGGTACCCAAAAACATTCAGTACTTC. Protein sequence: CSARPTQGQGVPKNIQYF.

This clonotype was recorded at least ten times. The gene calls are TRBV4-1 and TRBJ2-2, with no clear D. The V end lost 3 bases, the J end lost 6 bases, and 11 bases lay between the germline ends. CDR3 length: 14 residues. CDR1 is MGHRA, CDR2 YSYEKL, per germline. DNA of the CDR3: TGCGCCAGCAGCCAGGTGGACCCACCCGGGGAGCTGTTTTTT. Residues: CASSQVDPPGELFF.

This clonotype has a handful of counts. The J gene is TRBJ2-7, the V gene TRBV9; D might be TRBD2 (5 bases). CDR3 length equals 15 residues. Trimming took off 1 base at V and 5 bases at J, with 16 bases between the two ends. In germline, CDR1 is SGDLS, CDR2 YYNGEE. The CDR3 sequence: CASSVTGEQRNEQYF. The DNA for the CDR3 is TGTGCCAGCAGCGTAACCGGGGAACAGCGAAACGAGCAGTACTTC.